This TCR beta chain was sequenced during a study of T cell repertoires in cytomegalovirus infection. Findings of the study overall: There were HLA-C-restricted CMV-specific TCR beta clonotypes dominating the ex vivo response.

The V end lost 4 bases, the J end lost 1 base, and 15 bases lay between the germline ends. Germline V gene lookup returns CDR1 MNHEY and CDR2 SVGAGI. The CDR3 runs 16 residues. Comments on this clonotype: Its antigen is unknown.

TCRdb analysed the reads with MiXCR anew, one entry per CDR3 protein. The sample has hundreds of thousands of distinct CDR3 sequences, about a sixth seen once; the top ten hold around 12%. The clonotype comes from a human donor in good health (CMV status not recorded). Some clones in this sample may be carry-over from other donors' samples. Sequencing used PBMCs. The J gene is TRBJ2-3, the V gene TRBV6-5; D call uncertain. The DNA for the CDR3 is TGTGCCAGCAGTTTGGCAGGCGGTGGGGGCACAGATACGCAGTATTTT. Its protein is CASSLAGGGGTDTQYF.